This T cell receptor beta chain originates from a study of blood T cell repertoires in COVID-19 (dated by TCRdb to 2020 to 2021). About the study as a whole: The collaborator samples originated in the United States, Italy and Spain and spanned the acute and convalescent phases of COVID-19. The prospective study material was composed of cDNA or gDNA derived from T cells, B-cell-depleted T cells, or PBMCs. The dataset comprised deeply sampled blood TCRbeta repertoires from subjects exposed to, actively infected with, or recovered from COVID-19. The repertoires were made available in a free public database intended to serve as a resource for research on the immune response to SARS-CoV-2. Samples were obtained from the ongoing ImmuneRACE study (first 160 participants) and from some 1,300 subjects provided by 6 global collaborators. The sample metadata nearly always contained a de-identified subject ID, COVID-19 status, age in years and sex. Where HLA class I and class II types were available, the types were taken from metadata supplied by the sample provider, not from assay-based typing. Study-wide findings and limitations: How much clinical and demographic metadata was included differed by source and by participant, and the metadata was provided uncurated.

TCRbeta CDR3 regions were amplified from genomic DNA using the immunoSEQ Assay, a bias-controlled multiplex PCR. Under the source paper's analysis protocol: The number of nucleated cells in each sample was estimated by amplification of reference gene primers within the assay. To quantify the absolute abundance of each unique TCRbeta CDR3 rearrangement, sequence reads were collapsed and filtered. For each sample, productive Simpson clonality was calculated as the square root of Simpson's diversity index over productive rearrangements. The source is immuneACCESS, and TCRdb retained only in-frame sequences with V and J called. Part of the clones is not carried over; for the studies checked, unresolved V genes explain less than half of this, and the remainder is unexplained. The V and J calls and clone size were taken over from that table, and D and trimming were inferred from the DNA. Present in this sample are some 150,000 clones, about 87% of which were seen just once. Jointly, the top ten make up 35% to 40% of the sample.

A second Seattle source provided samples from volunteer blood donors who had recovered from COVID-19. Collaborating institutions collected whole blood in K2EDTA tubes following their own protocols. For TCRbeta analysis, collaborators shipped samples as frozen whole blood, isolated PBMCs, or DNA extracted from either of those sample types. To note about this clone: Its antigen remains undetermined. Within one base of it there is no much larger clone, and no base qualities were kept.

V is pruned by 0 bases and J by 2 bases, leaving 9 bases of the junction without a gene match. CDR1 and CDR2, looked up from the germline V gene (reference sequence), are LGHDT and YNNKEL. The CDR3 contains 17 residues, cysteine and phenylalanine counted. Only CDR3 DNA remains: 51 bases, in frame from the first base. The clonotype comes from a man over 45 who had recovered from COVID-19. The sequence links TRBV3-1 (or the pseudogene TRBV3-2) to TRBJ2-5; a stretch of 7 junction bases matches TRBD2. Sequencing input: peripheral blood. The DNA sequence is TGTGCCAGCAGCCAAGAATTGGCGGGGGAGCCTCAAGAGACCCAGTACTTC. Translated, this gives CASSQELAGEPQETQYF.